A single sample gave rise to the 8 T cell receptor beta chains below, sequenced in a study of siplizumab effects on memory and regulatory T cells. Data came from immunoSEQ multiplex PCR; TCRdb stores just in-frame clones and leaves some out. The sample has about 64,000 clones; just over 95% are singletons. Sequencing was done on a sample of naive CD8+ T cells sorted from blood. These receptors were obtained from a human donor in good health.

This chain links TRBV9 with TRBJ2-7; 7 nucleotides match TRBD2. This CDR3 is 15 amino acids long. V shed 0 bases, J shed 1 base, and the junction held 4 bases outside the gene matches. Germline CDR1 is SGDLS and CDR2 is YYNGEE. This CDR3 reads CASSVASGDSYEQYF. The DNA of the CDR3 is TGTGCCAGCAGCGTAGCGAGCGGGGATTCCTACGAGCAGTACTTC.

This chain uses TRBV7-7 with TRBJ1-1; D not resolved. The germline V gene encodes CDR1 SSHAT and CDR2 FNYEAQ (reference sequence). With 5 bases removed from V and 2 bases from J, the gap between germline ends came to 6 bases. The CDR3 is 12 residues long. The CDR3 protein is CASSPVNTEAFF. CDR3 DNA sequence: TGTGCCAGCAGCCCAGTTAACACTGAAGCTTTCTTT.

The V gene is TRBV19, the J gene TRBJ2-7; a possible D gene is TRBD1 (5 bases). The CDR3 runs to 13 residues. Germline V gene sequence: CDR1 LNHDA, CDR2 SQIVND (reference sequence). V was shortened by 10 bases and J by 6 bases, with 19 bases between the two germline ends. The DNA for the CDR3 is TGTGCCACCACGACAGTATTGGGTCTCGAGCAGTACTTC. Amino acids: CATTTVLGLEQYF.

The chain recombines TRBV7-2 with TRBJ1-1, with D uncertain. The CDR3 totals 14 residues. Germline V gives CDR1 SGHTA, CDR2 FQGNSA. Trimming took 6 bases from V and 3 from J, leaving 14 bases between them. The chain's CDR3 is CASRGPRVDTEAFF. The DNA for the CDR3 is TGTGCCAGCAGAGGACCCCGGGTAGACACTGAAGCTTTCTTT.

This rearrangement joins TRBV4-2 to TRBJ2-1; D gene ambiguous. In germline, CDR1 is LGHNA, CDR2 YNFKEQ. V lost 0 bases to trimming and J lost 4 bases, with 10 bases between them. This CDR3 region has 15 residues. The DNA of the CDR3 is TGTGCCAGCAGCCAAGATGGCGACGGGTACAATGAGCAGTTCTTC. It codes for CASSQDGDGYNEQFF.

The V and J genes are TRBV5-5 and TRBJ2-7; D may be TRBD1 or TRBD2 (5 bases each). Trimming cost V 0 bases and J 7 bases, with 11 bases left between them. The CDR3 totals 13 residues. The germline V gene has CDR1 SGHKS and CDR2 YYEKEE (reference sequence). Here the CDR3 DNA reads TGTGCCAGCAGCTTGGGTTCGGGGCCGGAGCAGTACTTC. It specifies CASSLGSGPEQYF.

V usage is TRBV27 and J usage is TRBJ2-7; D might be TRBD2 (5 bases). The CDR3 covers 13 residues. The V gene's germline CDR1 is MNHEY and CDR2 SMNVEV (reference sequence). V was clipped by 5 bases and J by 2 bases, with 10 bases between them. The DNA for the CDR3 is TGTGCCAGCAGTGCCGCGGAGGCCTACGAGCAGTACTTC. Translating it yields CASSAAEAYEQYF.

The chain recombines TRBV7-2 with TRBJ2-7; possibly TRBD1 for D (6 bases). V lost 5 bases and J 5 bases, leaving 19 bases between the germline ends. This CDR3 is 15 amino acids long. The V gene's germline CDR1 is SGHTA and CDR2 FQGNSA. The CDR3 DNA is TGTGCCAGCAGCCGTGTTTGGGGGCTGCTCAACGAGCAGTACTTC. Protein product: CASSRVWGLLNEQYF.